This T cell receptor (beta chain) was identified during a study of PD-1 blockade in classical Hodgkin lymphoma. Overall study: Nivolumab 3 mg/kg was given intravenously every 2 weeks.

Time point indicated: cycle 4 day 1 (C4D1), after more than 5 weeks of nivolumab. Every one of the patients relapsed after autologous stem cell transplantation (brentuximab vedotin exposure was variable). V was shortened by 6 bases and J by 1 base, with 10 bases between the two germline ends. The germline CDR1 and CDR2 sequences are MNHNY and SVGAGI (reference sequence). This CDR3 is built from 14 residues. The assay was immunoSEQ multiplex PCR, and TCRdb's table has in-frame clones only and misses some. The sample records 80,000 to 100,000 clones, more than 85% being singletons. As for this clone: As yet, its antigen is unknown.

The study, taken as a whole, reports: By C4D1, diversity of CD4+ TCRs had risen significantly, whereas that of CD8+ TCRs had not.

The sequences come from peripheral blood mononuclear cells (PBMCs), collected before the fourth cycle of nivolumab. The gene calls are TRBV6-6 and TRBJ2-1; D ambiguous. The receptor comes from a human donor with classical Hodgkin lymphoma. The CDR3 region is CASSWMASYNEQFF. Written as DNA, the CDR3 is TGTGCCAGCAGCTGGATGGCATCCTACAATGAGCAGTTCTTC.